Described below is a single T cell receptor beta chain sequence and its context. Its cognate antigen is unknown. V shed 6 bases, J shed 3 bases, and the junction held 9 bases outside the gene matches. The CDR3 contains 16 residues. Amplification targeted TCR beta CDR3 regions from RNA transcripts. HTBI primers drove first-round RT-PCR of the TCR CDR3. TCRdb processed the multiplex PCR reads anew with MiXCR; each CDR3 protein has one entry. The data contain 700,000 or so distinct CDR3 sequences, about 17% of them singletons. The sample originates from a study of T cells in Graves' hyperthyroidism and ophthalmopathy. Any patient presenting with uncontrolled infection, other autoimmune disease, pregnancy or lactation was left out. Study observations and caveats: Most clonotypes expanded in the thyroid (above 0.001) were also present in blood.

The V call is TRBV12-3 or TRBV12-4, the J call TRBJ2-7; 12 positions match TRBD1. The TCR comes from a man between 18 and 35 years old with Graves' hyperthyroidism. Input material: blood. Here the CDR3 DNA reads TGTGCCAGCAGCACTCTTCGGGACAGGGGGCTCTACGAGCAGTACTTC. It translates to CASSTLRDRGLYEQYF.